The 16 T cell receptor beta chains listed next were all sequenced from one sample in a study of OX40 agonist ivuxolimab in advanced cancers. Assay used: immunoSEQ multiplex PCR; TCRdb lists only in-frame clones, some missing. The data show some 70,000 clones, with approximately 91% seen just once and roughly 2.2% held by the top ten. Here the sequenced sample was CD4+ or CD8+ T cells sorted from blood, taken in a trial of the OX40 agonist ivuxolimab. The receptors shown here come from an adult with an advanced solid tumor such as melanoma, head and neck, liver or kidney cancer.

This clone has just a few counts. V gene TRBV30 combines with J gene TRBJ1-1; 7 positions agree with TRBD1. With V trimmed by 2 bases and J by 7 bases, 10 bases remained unmatched. CDR1 and CDR2 (germline): GTSNPN, SVGIG (reference sequence). The CDR3 is made up of 14 amino acids. The CDR3 nucleotides are TGTGCCTGGAGTCCCAGGGGGGGGCCCAGTGAAGCTTTCTTT. It yields the protein CAWSPRGGPSEAFF.

The rearrangement uses TRBV7-2 and TRBJ2-7; 10 positions agree with TRBD1. The CDR3 extends over 15 amino acids. CDR1 is SGHTA, CDR2 FQGNSA, per germline. V was clipped by 4 bases and J by 5 bases; unmatched bases: 8. The CDR3 nucleotides read TGTGCCAGCAGCTCTATTCCGGGACAGGGGAACGAGCAGTACTTC. This sequence encodes CASSSIPGQGNEQYF.

The V call is TRBV6-6, the J call TRBJ2-2, with D perhaps TRBD1 (5 bases). This CDR3 comprises 12 residues. V was clipped by 7 bases and J by 3 bases, with 6 bases between them. Germline V gives CDR1 MNHNY, CDR2 SVGAGI (reference sequence). The CDR3 DNA reads TGTGCCAGCACAGGGTACACCGGGGAGCTGTTTTTT. Translated, it gives CASTGYTGELFF.

The chain employs TRBV5-4 and TRBJ1-2; no definite D call. V lost 4 bases and J lost 2, with 15 bases in between. The CDR3 extends over 15 amino acids. Germline V gene lookup returns CDR1 SGHNT and CDR2 YYREEE (reference sequence). In nucleotides, the CDR3 is TGTGCCAGCAGCCCGAGTCCTACGGAGAACTATGGCTACACCTTC. Translating it yields CASSPSPTENYGYTF.

About this clone itself: The junction differs from germline at one of its ends, possibly a read error. The genes are TRBV6-1 and TRBJ1-1; a weak D match, TRBD1 (5 bases). This CDR3 has 13 residues. Looked up from germline, CDR1 is MNHNS and CDR2 is SASEGT. DNA for the CDR3: TGTGCCGGCAGTCCTGGGACGAACACTGAAGCTTTCTTT. Translation gives CAGSPGTNTEAFF.

The chain is built from TRBV2 and TRBJ1-5; perhaps TRBD1 as D (6 bases). Trimming removed 7 bases from V and 4 bases from J, with 14 bases in between. The germline CDR1 and CDR2 sequences are SNHLY and FYNNEI. This CDR3 has 14 residues. CDR3 residues: CASKGVGGNQPQHF. Written as DNA, the CDR3 is TGTGCCAGCAAGGGGGTGGGAGGGAATCAGCCCCAGCATTTT.

V gene TRBV29-1 combines with J gene TRBJ2-1, with TRBD2 identical over 13 bases. V shed 5 bases and J 10 bases; nucleotides not matched to a gene: 17. CDR3 length: 17 residues. Germline assignment: CDR1 SQVTM and CDR2 ANQGSEA. In DNA form, the CDR3 reads TGCAGCGTTCAGCCCGCCGGAACTAGCGGGGGGGATGGGGAGCAGTTCTTC. Translation: CSVQPAGTSGGDGEQFF.

This chain joins TRBV5-8 and TRBJ2-7; possible D gene TRBD1, 6 bases. This CDR3 region has 11 residues. From germline, CDR1 is SGHTS and CDR2 YDEGEE. Between the trimmed V and J ends, which lost 7 bases and 9 bases, there was a span of 14 bases. CDR3 in amino acids: CASESSDRQYF. CDR3 DNA: TGTGCCAGCGAATCCTCGGACAGGCAGTACTTC.

This clone showed up just a few times. The CDR3 DNA follows: TGTGCCAGCAGCCAAGGGGATTTCACAGATACGCAGTATTTT. This translates into CASSQGDFTDTQYF. The chain carries TRBV14 and TRBJ2-3; no reliable D call. The CDR3 runs to 14 residues. Germline CDR1 reads SGHDN; CDR2 reads FVKESK. With 1 base removed from V and 2 bases from J, the gap between germline ends came to 7 bases.

V and J are TRBV5-6 and TRBJ2-3; TRBD1 matches at 8 bases. The CDR3 runs to 14 residues. In germline, CDR1 is SGHDT, CDR2 YYEEEE. The V and J ends lost 4 bases and 2 bases, in that order; junction bases with no gene match: 3. The CDR3 nucleotides read TGTGCCAGCAGCCCGGACAGGGCCACAGATACGCAGTATTTT. It yields the protein CASSPDRATDTQYF.

The J gene is TRBJ1-2, the V gene TRBV4-3; 7 bases are shared with TRBD1. V lost 1 base and J lost 7; bases outside the gene matches: 6. CDR3 length equals 14 residues. Germline CDR1 is LGHNA and CDR2 is YSLEER. The chain's CDR3 is CASSQVLGGSGYTF. The CDR3 DNA reads TGCGCCAGCAGCCAAGTTTTAGGGGGCTCTGGCTACACCTTC.

The rearrangement joins TRBV7-9 to TRBJ2-5, with D tentatively TRBD2 (6 bases). Trimming took off 2 bases at V and 1 base at J, with 8 bases between the two ends. The CDR3 has 14 residues. Germline loops: CDR1 SEHNR, CDR2 FQNEAQ (reference sequence). CDR3 residues: CASSLPRGQETQYF. The CDR3 DNA follows: TGTGCCAGCAGCTTACCGCGGGGCCAAGAGACCCAGTACTTC.

The rearrangement joins TRBV11-1 to TRBJ2-1; TRBD2 agrees at 7 bases. CDR3 length: 15 amino acids. From germline, CDR1 is SGHAT and CDR2 FQDESV (reference sequence). The V gene end was trimmed by 4 bases and the J gene end by 0 bases; junction bases not matched to a gene: 3. The CDR3 DNA reads as TGTGCCAGCAGCTCCCGCGGGAGCTCCTACAATGAGCAGTTCTTC. Encoded protein: CASSSRGSSYNEQFF.

The rearrangement links TRBV18 to TRBJ2-7; 8 nucleotides line up with TRBD1. Germline V gives CDR1 KGHSH, CDR2 LQKENI. This CDR3 contains 14 residues. J gave up 2 bases and V 4 bases, and 4 bases lay outside the gene matches. The CDR3 DNA sequence: TGTGCCAGCTCACTCCGGACAGGGACCTACGAGCAGTACTTC. Its translation is CASSLRTGTYEQYF. The entire variable domain, with the rest obtained from reference TRBV18 and TRBJ2-7, is as follows: NAGVMQNPRHLVRRRGQEARLRCSPMKGHSHVYWYRQLPEEGLKFMVYLQKENIIDESGMPKERFSAEFPKEGPSILRIQQVVRGDSAAYFCASSLRTGTYEQYFGPGTRLTVT.

V and J are TRBV11-3 and TRBJ2-5; D call uncertain. The CDR3 is made up of 15 amino acids. CDR1 and CDR2 (germline): SGHNT, YENEEA. The germline V and J ends were trimmed by 1 base and 1 base, with 10 bases remaining between them. The CDR3 region is CASSLGEVTQETQYF. The CDR3 region has the DNA TGTGCCAGCAGCTTAGGAGAGGTCACCCAAGAGACCCAGTACTTC.

This chain joins TRBV10-2 and TRBJ2-3; D is perhaps TRBD2 (6 bases). CDR3 length: 16 amino acids. Germline V gene data show CDR1 as WSHSY and CDR2 as SAAADI. V was clipped by 0 bases and J by 4 bases, with 14 bases between them. CDR3 in amino acids: CASSESGSPSADTQYF. CDR3 coding DNA: TGCGCCAGCAGTGAGTCCGGCAGCCCTAGCGCAGATACGCAGTATTTT.